A single sample gave rise to the 20 T cell receptor beta chains below, sequenced in a study of OX40 agonist ivuxolimab in advanced cancers. Sequencing was performed with immunoSEQ multiplex PCR; in TCRdb, only in-frame clones are kept and a portion is missing. The sample holds about 60,000 clones, roughly 90% seen once. The sequencing here drew on CD4+ or CD8+ T cells sorted from blood, taken in a trial of the OX40 agonist ivuxolimab. These receptors were taken from an adult with an advanced solid tumor such as melanoma, head and neck, liver or kidney cancer.

The chain links TRBV5-1 to TRBJ1-1; D ambiguous. Germline-derived CDR1 and CDR2 are SGHRS and YFSETQ. Trimming took off 0 bases at V and 7 bases at J, with 13 bases between the two ends. There are 14 residues in the CDR3. DNA for the CDR3: TGCGCCAGCAGCTTGGGAAGCTACAGCCTTGAAGCTTTCTTT. Its translation: CASSLGSYSLEAFF.

The chain joins TRBV27 to TRBJ2-3; 15 nucleotides match TRBD2. Germline CDR1 and CDR2: MNHEY and SMNVEV (reference sequence). The CDR3 runs to 18 residues. V lost 5 bases, J lost 6 bases, and 12 bases stayed unmatched. The CDR3 bases are TGTGCCAGCAGTCCCCAACCGGGACTAGCGGGAGGTCGGGATACGCAGTATTTT. Amino acids: CASSPQPGLAGGRDTQYF.

J is TRBJ2-6 and V is TRBV27; TRBD2 aligns across 7 bases. Germline assignment: CDR1 MNHEY and CDR2 SMNVEV (reference sequence). The CDR3 sequence is 13 residues long. J lost 5 bases, V lost 7 bases, and 2 bases had no gene match. The CDR3 sequence is CASKRDRANVLTF. CDR3 DNA: TGTGCCAGCAAGCGGGACCGGGCCAACGTCCTGACTTTC.

The chain is built from TRBV4-2 and TRBJ2-3; 12 nucleotides align to TRBD2. Germline CDR1 is LGHNA and CDR2 is YNFKEQ. Losses at the gene ends were 1 base for V and 1 base for J; bases not matched to a gene: 12. This CDR3 spans 20 amino acids. CDR3 coding DNA: TGTGCCAGCAGCCAAGTTCTGACTAGCGGGAGTCTCCTTGGCACAGATACGCAGTATTTT. As protein: CASSQVLTSGSLLGTDTQYF.

This CDR3 is CATSRDKAPAYEQYF. CDR3 DNA sequence: TGTGCCACCAGCAGAGATAAGGCACCCGCCTACGAGCAGTACTTC. The J gene is TRBJ2-7, the V gene TRBV15; D uncertain. The CDR3 loop spans 15 amino acids. CDR1 and CDR2 from the germline V gene are LNHNV and YYDKDF (reference sequence). Trimming took off 0 bases at V and 2 bases at J, with 11 bases between the two ends.

V usage is TRBV19 and J usage is TRBJ2-3; 7 bases are a match to TRBD2. Germline V CDR1 and CDR2: LNHDA, SQIVND (reference sequence). V trimming: 4 bases; J trimming: 8 bases; junction bases outside the gene matches: 15. The CDR3 length is 16 residues. CDR3 residues: CASSSHRTSHRGTQYF. CDR3 nucleotide sequence: TGTGCCAGTAGTAGTCATCGGACTAGTCATCGTGGTACGCAGTATTTT.

The CDR3 coding sequence is TGTGCCATCAGTGAGTCGACTAGCGGAACCTTCACAGATACGCAGTATTTT. Amino acids: CAISESTSGTFTDTQYF. The V call is TRBV10-3, the J call TRBJ2-3; 9 bases fit TRBD2. Germline lookup yields CDR1 ENHRY and CDR2 SYGVKD. The V gene end was trimmed by 0 bases and the J gene end by 2 bases; junction bases not matched to a gene: 6. The CDR3 extends over 17 amino acids.

This clone was detected only a few times. The chain carries TRBV7-9 and TRBJ2-1; D might be TRBD2 (6 bases). This CDR3 comprises 15 residues. The V gene lost 5 bases and the J gene lost 6 bases, with 17 bases spanning the gap. CDR1 is SEHNR, CDR2 FQNEAQ, per germline (reference sequence). CDR3 DNA sequence: TGTGCCAGCAGCCCTAAGCGGAGGGTGGGCAATGAGCAGTTCTTC. Residues: CASSPKRRVGNEQFF.

The chain employs TRBV5-4 and TRBJ2-4, with a possible D match to TRBD1 (5 bases). The germline V gene has CDR1 SGHNT and CDR2 YYREEE (reference sequence). The CDR3 runs 17 residues. Trimming took off 0 bases at V and 1 base at J, with 14 bases between the two ends. The CDR3 protein is CASSLGGIAEAKNIQYF. CDR3 nucleotides: TGTGCCAGCAGCTTGGGGGGCATAGCAGAGGCCAAAAACATTCAGTACTTC.

The DNA of the CDR3 is TGCGCCAGCAGCTTGGTTCTACAGGGGGACTACGAGCAGTACTTC. Its protein product is CASSLVLQGDYEQYF. The V gene is TRBV5-1, the J gene TRBJ2-7; 8 bases line up with TRBD1. J was trimmed by 3 bases and V by 0 bases; bases with no gene match: 5. Germline values: CDR1 SGHRS, CDR2 YFSETQ. The CDR3 length is 15 residues.

CDR3 in DNA: TGTGCCATCAGTGTGAAATCGAATGAGCAGTTCTTC. It specifies CAISVKSNEQFF. The V and J genes are TRBV10-3 and TRBJ2-1; D not certain. V lost 4 bases and J 7 bases, leaving 8 bases between the germline ends. The CDR3 is made up of 12 amino acids. Germline lookup yields CDR1 ENHRY and CDR2 SYGVKD.

In nucleotides, the CDR3 is TGTGCCAGCAGCTTACTGCGCGGTACCTACGAGCAGTACTTC. It is translated as CASSLLRGTYEQYF. The chain combines TRBV11-2 with TRBJ2-7; D gene unclear. The CDR3 is made up of 14 amino acids. Germline V lookup: CDR1 SGHAT, CDR2 FQNNGV. V lost 2 bases, J lost 2 bases, and 10 bases lay in between.

This sequence joins TRBV18 and TRBJ1-2; TRBD1 might be the D (6 bases). Germline loops: CDR1 KGHSH, CDR2 LQKENI. V shed 2 bases and J shed 2 bases, with 6 bases lying between them. The CDR3 sequence is 13 residues long. In DNA, the CDR3 is TGTGCCAGCTCACCAGACAGGAACTATGGCTACACCTTC. Its translation is CASSPDRNYGYTF.

V is TRBV7-9 and J is TRBJ2-2; D ambiguous. The V gene's germline CDR1 is SEHNR and CDR2 FQNEAQ (reference sequence). Trimming cost V 1 base and J 4 bases, with 7 bases left between them. CDR3 length equals 14 residues. This chain's CDR3 is CASSLGASTGELFF. The DNA of the CDR3 is TGTGCCAGCAGCTTAGGGGCGAGCACCGGGGAGCTGTTTTTT. Supplemented by reference TRBV7-9 and TRBJ2-2, the full variable domain reads DTGVSQNPRHKITKRGQNVTFRCDPISEHNRLYWYRQTLGQGPEFLTYFQNEAQLEKSRLLSDRFSAERPKGSFSTLEIQRTEQGDSAMYLCASSLGASTGELFFGEGSRLTVL.

The chain has TRBV7-9 and TRBJ1-3; D is unresolved. The germline CDR1 and CDR2 sequences are SEHNR and FQNEAQ (reference sequence). Trimming took off 0 bases at V and 2 bases at J, with 2 bases between the two ends. This CDR3 has 13 amino acids. The CDR3 DNA follows: TGTGCCAGCAGCTTAGCCACTGGAAACACCATATATTTT. Its translation: CASSLATGNTIYF.

J is TRBJ2-7 and V is TRBV27; D unclear. Germline V gene sequence: CDR1 MNHEY, CDR2 SMNVEV (reference sequence). Trimming took off 3 bases at V and 0 bases at J, with 6 bases between the two ends. The CDR3 runs to 13 residues. The CDR3 loop reads CASSLWNSYEQYF. The CDR3 DNA follows: TGTGCCAGCAGTTTGTGGAACTCCTACGAGCAGTACTTC.

CDR3 in amino acids: CASSLGNDRGEQYF. In DNA, the CDR3 is TGTGCCAGCAGTTTAGGGAACGACAGGGGAGAGCAGTACTTC. V gene TRBV28 combines with J gene TRBJ2-7; 8 positions agree with TRBD1. The CDR3 runs to 14 residues. The V gene end was trimmed by 2 bases and the J gene end by 7 bases; junction bases not matched to a gene: 7. CDR1 MDHEN and CDR2 SYDVKM come from the germline V gene.

The chain is built from TRBV28 and TRBJ1-4; D is unclear. From germline, CDR1 is MDHEN and CDR2 SYDVKM. V lost 6 bases and J lost 5, with 13 bases in between. This CDR3 is 14 amino acids long. In DNA form, the CDR3 reads TGTGCCAGCAGCCCCGGGCCGGGAAATGAAAAACTGTTTTTT. The encoded protein is CASSPGPGNEKLFF. The complete variable domain, with remaining parts taken from reference TRBV28 and TRBJ1-4, reads DVKVTQSSRYLVKRTGEKVFLECVQDMDHENMFWYRQDPGLGLRLIYFSYDVKMKEKGDIPEGYSVSREKKERFSLILESASTNQTSMYLCASSPGPGNEKLFFGSGTQLSVL.

The gene calls are TRBV27 and TRBJ1-2; D unresolved. Germline CDR1 MNHEY, CDR2 SMNVEV (reference sequence). This CDR3 contains 14 residues. The V gene lost 5 bases and the J gene lost 5 bases, with 15 bases spanning the gap. CDR3 residues: CASSPSRETYGYTF. The CDR3 DNA reads as TGTGCCAGCAGTCCCTCGAGGGAGACTTATGGCTACACCTTC.

This sequence joins TRBV5-1 and TRBJ2-7; D tentatively reads TRBD1 or TRBD2 (6 bases each). Per the germline V gene, CDR1 is SGHRS and CDR2 is YFSETQ. Trimming removed 7 bases from V and 3 bases from J, with 17 bases in between. This CDR3 contains 14 residues. CDR3 sequence: CASHKGGSDYEQYF. The CDR3 coding sequence is TGCGCCAGCCATAAGGGGGGATCGGACTACGAGCAGTACTTC.